The 9 T cell receptor beta chains given below trace back to one sample, sequenced in a study of vaccination effects on CD4 cells after COVID-19. Antigen specificity for these receptors is unknown. Method: immunoSEQ multiplex PCR; TCRdb's copy keeps in-frame clones and lacks some. In the table there are about 31,000 clones, approximately 60% of which are singletons. Using viral peptide pools, the ViraFEST assay grew out antigen-specific CD4+ T cells prior to sequencing. After around 10 days in culture, the CD4+ T cells were isolated. Each participant was given two doses of one vaccine (BNT162b2 or mRNA-1273). Specimen: CD4+ T cells from PBMCs cultured with SARS-CoV-2 spike peptides, collected after COVID-19 vaccination. All receptors derive from a human donor who received a COVID-19 vaccine.

This rearrangement joins TRBV4-1 to TRBJ2-7; D might be TRBD1 (5 bases). The V gene's germline CDR1 is MGHRA and CDR2 YSYEKL. Trimming pared 0 bases from V and 1 base from J, leaving 10 bases between. CDR3 length: 15 residues. The CDR3 is CASSQDATASYEQYF. Here the CDR3 DNA reads TGCGCCAGCAGCCAAGACGCGACAGCATCCTACGAGCAGTACTTC.

A few counts support this clone. The genes are TRBV6-4 and TRBJ2-1; D is possibly TRBD2 (7 bases). Germline V gene lookup returns CDR1 MRHNA and CDR2 SNTAGT. This CDR3 comprises 14 residues. V dropped 2 bases and J dropped 7 bases, with 12 bases sitting between them. CDR3 region: CASSDERGGNEQFF. The CDR3, as DNA: TGTGCCAGCAGTGACGAGAGGGGGGGAAATGAGCAGTTCTTC.

This chain joins TRBV7-6 and TRBJ1-2; TRBD1 matches at 7 bases. Germline V lookup: CDR1 SGHVS, CDR2 FNYEAQ. The CDR3 totals 15 residues. The ends lost 1 base at V and 2 bases at J; junction bases unmatched: 4. CDR3 region: CASSLGQGGNYGYTF. The CDR3 DNA is TGTGCCAGCAGCTTAGGACAGGGAGGGAACTATGGCTACACCTTC.

In its sample, this clone was seen a few times. The chain combines TRBV28 with TRBJ1-6; D is unresolved. Germline loops: CDR1 MDHEN, CDR2 SYDVKM. This CDR3 region has 15 residues. Trimming cost V 5 bases and J 4 bases, with 12 bases left between them. CDR3: CASSPQELYNSPLHF. CDR3 DNA: TGTGCCAGCAGTCCCCAGGAACTGTATAATTCACCCCTCCACTTT.

V and J are TRBV10-1 and TRBJ1-3, with TRBD1 matching over 10 bases. CDR3 length: 15 residues. From germline, CDR1 is WNHNN and CDR2 SYGVQD (reference sequence). With 5 bases clipped from V and 5 bases from J, the junction kept 6 bases outside the gene matches. The CDR3 region is CASSSVDRGRNTIYF. Here the CDR3 DNA reads TGCGCCAGCAGTTCGGTTGACAGGGGGCGAAACACCATATATTTT.

This sequence joins TRBV6-4 and TRBJ2-3; 10 bases are shared with TRBD1. V trimming: 5 bases; J trimming: 0 bases; junction bases outside the gene matches: 2. This CDR3 region has 15 residues. Per germline, CDR1 MRHNA and CDR2 SNTAGT. The CDR3 reads CASSRQGASTDTQYF. The CDR3 bases are TGTGCCAGCAGTCGACAGGGGGCTAGCACAGATACGCAGTATTTT.

This clone was seen just once. The chain uses TRBV5-1 and TRBJ2-2, with 12 bases that match TRBD2. J lost 4 bases, V lost 4 bases, and 5 bases had no gene match. Germline CDR1 and CDR2: SGHRS and YFSETQ. The CDR3 totals 16 residues. The CDR3 region is CASSAAGLAGTGELFF. CDR3 sequence (DNA): TGCGCCAGCAGCGCCGCGGGACTAGCGGGCACCGGGGAGCTGTTTTTT. Full variable domain (rest looked up from reference TRBV5-1 and TRBJ2-2): KAGVTQTPRYLIKTRGQQVTLSCSPISGHRSVSWYQQTPGQGLQFLFEYFSETQRNKGNFPGRFSGRQFSNSRSEMNVSTLELGDSALYLCASSAAGLAGTGELFFGEGSRLTVL.

The V and J genes are TRBV25-1 and TRBJ1-2; 8 bases fit TRBD1. From germline, CDR1 is MGHDK and CDR2 SYGVNS. Losses at the gene ends were 1 base for V and 8 bases for J; bases not matched to a gene: 9. This CDR3 comprises 15 residues. The CDR3, as DNA: TGTGCCAGCAGTGAATCACTTGGACAGGGTGCCGGCTACACCTTC. Protein product: CASSESLGQGAGYTF.

The CDR3 nucleotides are TGCGCCAGCAGTCCTAATATGAGGAATGAGCAGTTCTTC. As protein: CASSPNMRNEQFF. This sequence joins TRBV10-1 and TRBJ2-1; D is unclear. Between the trimmed V and J ends, which lost 5 bases and 7 bases, there was a span of 12 bases. The CDR3 covers 13 residues. Germline V gene sequence: CDR1 WNHNN, CDR2 SYGVQD (reference sequence).